This T cell receptor beta chain was identified during a study of radiation and T cells in renal cell carcinoma. General study findings and limits: In blood, top tumor clones expanded by 2 weeks, shrinking by 4.

This clone was found a few times. Its specificity is unknown. Sequencing was performed with immunoSEQ multiplex PCR; in TCRdb, only in-frame clones are kept and a portion is missing. The table includes more than 150,000 clones, roughly 86% detected once. Trimming took off 2 bases at V and 5 bases at J, with 13 bases between the two ends. Germline V gene sequence: CDR1 SGHRS, CDR2 YFSETQ. The CDR3 has 14 residues. Time point meaning: blood 2 weeks post-SBRT. Stated treatment: 15 Gy SBRT to primary tumor, nephrectomy 4 weeks later. This sequence joins TRBV5-1 and TRBJ1-1, with a weak D call TRBD1 (6 bases). The sample was blood, taken from a patient whose treatment included radiotherapy and nephrectomy. This sequence was found in a woman between 45 and 65 years old with renal cell carcinoma. CDR3 nucleotides: TGCGCCAGCAGCTTCTACAGGGATGAAACTGAAGCTTTCTTT. Translating it yields CASSFYRDETEAFF. Full variable domain (outside the CDR3, taken from reference TRBV5-1 and TRBJ1-1): KAGVTQTPRYLIKTRGQQVTLSCSPISGHRSVSWYQQTPGQGLQFLFEYFSETQRNKGNFPGRFSGRQFSNSRSEMNVSTLELGDSALYLCASSFYRDETEAFFGQGTRLTVV.